The rows below give T cell receptor beta chains drawn from one sample of a study of CD8 T cells in ankylosing spondylitis. TCRdb reprocessed the 5' RACE reads via MiXCR and lists one record per CDR3 protein. Here the sample spans hundreds of thousands of distinct CDR3 sequences, about 11% being singletons. Input material: blood, either unsorted or a sorted T cell fraction (not recorded which). The receptors were sampled from a male donor with ankylosing spondylitis. Each CDR3 is given with its conserved first and last residue. D genes are given only for firm matches. Clone sizes are given selectively: once, few, many, or a class where the clone is expanded.

d_call | j_call | cdr3_length | v_call | clone_size | cdr3_aa | cdr3_nt
TRBD2 | TRBJ2-5 | 17 | TRBV27 | few | CASSLFGIAGVQETQYF | TGTGCCAGCAGTTTATTCGGGATAGCGGGGGTACAAGAGACCCAGTACTTC
- | TRBJ1-4 | 14 | TRBV6-1 | few | CASSAGSGSGKLFF | TGTGCCAGCAGTGCCGGCTCCGGCTCGGGAAAACTGTTTTTT
TRBD1 | TRBJ2-7 | 14 | TRBV20-1 | - | CSAVGTEAPLEQYF | TGCAGTGCGGTCGGGACAGAAGCTCCCCTCGAGCAGTACTTC
TRBD2 | TRBJ2-4 | 16 | TRBV6-1 | few | CASGRLAGVTKNIQYF | TGTGCCAGCGGGAGACTAGCGGGAGTCACCAAAAACATTCAGTACTTC
- | TRBJ2-2 | 14 | TRBV7-2 | few | CASSPRQNTGELFF | TGTGCCAGCAGCCCTCGACAAAACACCGGGGAGCTGTTTTTT
- | TRBJ2-2 | 13 | TRBV7-2 | - | CASSLERAGELFF | TGTGCCAGCAGCTTAGAGAGGGCCGGGGAGCTGTTTTTT
TRBD2 | TRBJ2-7 | 16 | TRBV28 | - | CASSRTWRGSSYEQYF | TGTGCCAGCAGTCGTACTTGGCGGGGGAGCTCCTACGAGCAGTACTTC
- | TRBJ2-3 | 14 | TRBV29-1 | - | CSVDVGLGIDTQYF | TGCAGCGTTGACGTGGGGCTTGGAATAGATACGCAGTATTTT
TRBD1 | TRBJ2-2 | 15 | TRBV6-1 | few | CASSKGTGRTGELFF | TGTGCCAGCAGTAAGGGGACAGGGAGAACCGGGGAGCTGTTTTTT
- | TRBJ2-2 | 15 | TRBV12-3/TRBV12-4 | many | CASRTTGGDTGELFF | TGTGCCAGCAGAACTACAGGGGGGGACACCGGGGAGCTGTTTTTT
TRBD2 | TRBJ2-3 | 14 | TRBV11-1 | many | CASSSGGGTDTQYF | TGTGCCAGCAGCTCCGGGGGGGGCACAGATACGCAGTATTTT
TRBD2 | TRBJ2-1 | 16 | TRBV20-1 | - | CSARDFGGGSYNEQFF | TGCAGTGCTAGAGATTTCGGGGGGGGCTCCTACAATGAGCAGTTCTTC
- | TRBJ2-3 | 12 | TRBV6-6 | few | CASRTPLGRQYF | TGTGCCAGCAGGACCCCGCTCGGGCGGCAGTATTTT
TRBD2 | TRBJ2-3 | 18 | TRBV10-2 | many | CASREISLAGNPTDTQYF | TGCGCCAGCAGGGAGATTTCACTAGCGGGAAATCCGACAGATACGCAGTATTTT
- | TRBJ2-3 | 15 | TRBV18 | - | CASSLPGTPPDTQYF | TGTGCCAGCTCACTTCCCGGGACCCCTCCGGATACGCAGTATTTT
- | TRBJ1-6 | 14 | TRBV18 | - | CASSPGVRNSPLHF | TGTGCCAGCTCACCGGGGGTCCGTAATTCACCCCTCCACTTT
- | TRBJ1-1 | 13 | TRBV7-2 | few | CASSLSDHTEAFF | TGTGCCAGCAGCTTATCTGATCACACTGAAGCTTTCTTT
TRBD1 | TRBJ2-7 | 14 | TRBV4-3 | many | CASSRGQGSYEQYF | TGTGCCAGCAGTCGGGGACAGGGATCCTACGAGCAGTACTTC
TRBD1 | TRBJ2-5 | 17 | TRBV20-1 | many | CSARALLGWDSQETQYF | TGCAGTGCTAGAGCTCTTCTAGGCTGGGACAGCCAAGAGACCCAGTACTTC
- | TRBJ1-5 | 14 | TRBV6-5 | many | CASSYGRGNQPQHF | TGTGCCAGCAGTTACGGCAGGGGCAATCAGCCCCAGCATTTT
- | TRBJ2-7 | 15 | TRBV14 | - | CASSQGRRGSYEQYF | TGTGCCAGCAGCCAAGGGCGGCGGGGCTCCTACGAGCAGTACTTC
- | TRBJ2-1 | 13 | TRBV29-1 | many | CSASSPSYNEQFF | TGCAGCGCCTCGTCCCCTTCCTACAATGAGCAGTTCTTC
- | TRBJ2-1 | 18 | TRBV28 | - | CASSFLVNRDGGYNEQFF | TGTGCCAGCAGTTTTTTGGTGAACCGGGACGGGGGCTACAATGAGCAGTTCTTC
- | TRBJ2-1 | 14 | TRBV18 | once | CASSPERAYNEQFF | TGTGCCAGCTCACCAGAGAGAGCCTACAATGAGCAGTTCTTC
TRBD1 | TRBJ1-5 | 14 | TRBV20-1 | many | CSAGQFHSNQPQHF | TGCAGTGCGGGACAGTTTCATAGCAATCAGCCCCAGCATTTT
- | TRBJ2-7 | 13 | TRBV29-1 | few | CSVGYPETYEQYF | TGCAGCGTCGGGTACCCGGAGACCTACGAGCAGTACTTC
- | TRBJ2-1 | 14 | TRBV5-1 | few | CASSFFGRGNEQFF | TGCGCCAGCAGCTTTTTCGGCCGGGGCAATGAGCAGTTCTTC
TRBD2 | TRBJ2-5 | 15 | TRBV5-1 | many | CASSLVTSGGETQYF | TGCGCCAGCAGCTTGGTGACTAGCGGGGGAGAGACCCAGTACTTC
- | TRBJ2-1 | 14 | TRBV20-1 | few | CSARYPRKGNEQFF | TGCAGTGCTAGATATCCTAGGAAAGGCAATGAGCAGTTCTTC
TRBD2 | TRBJ2-7 | 16 | TRBV29-1 | few | CSVAWSSGTYAYEQYF | TGCAGCGTTGCTTGGTCTAGCGGCACCTACGCCTACGAGCAGTACTTC
- | TRBJ2-1 | 15 | TRBV11-2 | - | CASSSPRGADNEQFF | TGTGCCAGCAGCTCCCCCAGGGGAGCGGACAATGAGCAGTTCTTC
TRBD2 | TRBJ2-2 | 17 | TRBV27 | few | CASSPRTSGANTGELFF | TGTGCCAGCAGTCCTCGGACTAGCGGTGCGAACACCGGGGAGCTGTTTTTT
TRBD2 | TRBJ2-7 | 14 | TRBV7-2 | many | CASRPGLAGYEQYF | TGTGCCAGCAGACCAGGACTAGCGGGCTACGAGCAGTACTTC
- | TRBJ1-5 | 13 | TRBV25-1 | few | CASSDRGGQPQHF | TGTGCCAGCAGTGACAGGGGCGGTCAGCCCCAGCATTTT
TRBD2 | TRBJ2-1 | 21 | TRBV6-2/TRBV6-3 | - | CASSRRQHSGGPRNNYNEQFF | TGTGCCAGCAGCCGACGCCAACATAGCGGGGGGCCACGTAATAACTACAATGAGCAGTTCTTC
TRBD2 | TRBJ2-7 | 16 | TRBV18 | - | CASSPPASGRFNEQYF | TGTGCCAGCTCACCACCGGCTAGCGGGAGATTCAACGAGCAGTACTTC